The T cell receptor beta chain under discussion was sequenced for a study of spatial heterogeneity in lung cancer. Time point given: sample taken at primary tumor resection. The donors, 72 patients with untreated early-stage non-small cell lung cancer, provided the samples. Tumor, nontumor lung or frozen PBMC supplied whole RNA, sequenced without sorting. TCRdb analysed the 5' RACE reads with MiXCR anew, one entry per CDR3 protein. The sample records around 790 distinct CDR3 sequences, around 39% being singletons. The CDR3 covers 15 residues. The V gene end was trimmed by 6 bases and the J gene end by 3 bases; junction bases not matched to a gene: 8. Germline CDR1 reads MNHEY; CDR2 reads SVGAGI. Comment on this clonotype: Its antigen is still unknown. This beta chain is an off-target read within a library intended for alpha chains, so its frequency means little.

The study, taken as a whole, reports: Counts of expanded alpha and beta TCRs within tumors tracked the tumor nonsynonymous mutation count.

The gene calls are TRBV6-5 and TRBJ1-5; 7 bases match TRBD1. The clonotype was recovered from a male donor with early-stage non-small cell lung cancer. The source was lung tumor tissue, collected at surgery. CDR3 protein: CASRPETGNNQPQHF. The CDR3 coding sequence is TGTGCCAGCAGGCCCGAGACAGGGAACAATCAGCCCCAGCATTTT.